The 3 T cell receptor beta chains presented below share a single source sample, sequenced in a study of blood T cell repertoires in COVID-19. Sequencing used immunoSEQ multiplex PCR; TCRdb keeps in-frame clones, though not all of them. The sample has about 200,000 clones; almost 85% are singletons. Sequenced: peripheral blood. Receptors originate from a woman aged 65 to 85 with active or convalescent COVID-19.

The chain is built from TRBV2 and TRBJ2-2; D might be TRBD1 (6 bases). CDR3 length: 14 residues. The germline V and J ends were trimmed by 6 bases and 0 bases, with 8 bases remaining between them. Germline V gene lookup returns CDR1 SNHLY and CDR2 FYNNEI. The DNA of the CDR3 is TGTGCCAGCAGGGGGGACACGAACACCGGGGAGCTGTTTTTT. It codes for CASRGDTNTGELFF.

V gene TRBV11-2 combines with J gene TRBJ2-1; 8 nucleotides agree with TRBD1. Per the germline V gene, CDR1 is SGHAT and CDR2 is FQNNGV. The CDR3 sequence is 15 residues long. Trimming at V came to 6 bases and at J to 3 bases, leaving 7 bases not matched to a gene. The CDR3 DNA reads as TGTGCCAGCAGACGGACAGGGTCCCTCTACAATGAGCAGTTCTTC. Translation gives CASRRTGSLYNEQFF.

In nucleotides, the CDR3 is TGTGCCAGCAGCCAAGATTCGGCCAGGCAAAATGAAAAACTGTTTTTT. It specifies CASSQDSARQNEKLFF. V is TRBV4-2 and J is TRBJ1-4; D uncertain. This CDR3 region has 16 residues. V shed 0 bases and J shed 5 bases, with 13 bases lying between them. The V gene's germline CDR1 is LGHNA and CDR2 YNFKEQ.